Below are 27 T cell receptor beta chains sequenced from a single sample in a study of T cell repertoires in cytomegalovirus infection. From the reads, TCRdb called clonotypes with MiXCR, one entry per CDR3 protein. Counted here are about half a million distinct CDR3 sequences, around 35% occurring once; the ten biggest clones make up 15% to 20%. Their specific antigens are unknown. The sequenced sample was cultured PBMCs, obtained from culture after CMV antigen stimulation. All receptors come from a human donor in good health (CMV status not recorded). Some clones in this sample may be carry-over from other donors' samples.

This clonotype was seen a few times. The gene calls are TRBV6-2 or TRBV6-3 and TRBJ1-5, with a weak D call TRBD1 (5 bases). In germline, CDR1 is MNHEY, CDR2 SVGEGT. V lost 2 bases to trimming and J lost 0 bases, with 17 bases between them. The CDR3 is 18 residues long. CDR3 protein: CASSYRGSTRDSNQPQHF. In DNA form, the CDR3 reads TGTGCCAGCAGTTACAGGGGCAGTACCCGAGATAGCAATCAGCCCCAGCATTTT.

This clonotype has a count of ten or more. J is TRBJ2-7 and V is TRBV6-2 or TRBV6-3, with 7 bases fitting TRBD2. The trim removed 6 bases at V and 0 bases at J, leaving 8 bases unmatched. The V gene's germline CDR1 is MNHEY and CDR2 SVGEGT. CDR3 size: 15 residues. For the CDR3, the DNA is TGTGCCAGCAGCAAGGACGGCGGGAGCTCCTACGAGCAGTACTTC. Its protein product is CASSKDGGSSYEQYF.

The CDR3 reads CASSVEAGGADTQYF. The CDR3 DNA sequence: TGTGCCAGCAGTGTAGAAGCGGGAGGCGCAGATACGCAGTATTTT. The chain is built from TRBV2 and TRBJ2-3; 9 positions agree with TRBD2. The germline V gene has CDR1 SNHLY and CDR2 FYNNEI. Trimming took 4 bases from V and 4 from J; bases not matched to a gene: 6. The CDR3 length is 15 residues.

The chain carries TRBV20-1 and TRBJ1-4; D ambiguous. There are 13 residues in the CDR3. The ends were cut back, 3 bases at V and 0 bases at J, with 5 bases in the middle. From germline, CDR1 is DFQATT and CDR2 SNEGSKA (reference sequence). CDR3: CSASTTTNEKLFF. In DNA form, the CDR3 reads TGCAGTGCTAGTACAACAACTAATGAAAAACTGTTTTTT.

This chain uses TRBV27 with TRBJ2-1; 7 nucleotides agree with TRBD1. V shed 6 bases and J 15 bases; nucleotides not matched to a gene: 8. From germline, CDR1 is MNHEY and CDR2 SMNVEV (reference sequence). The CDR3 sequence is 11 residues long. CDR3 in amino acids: CASSRQGPVFF. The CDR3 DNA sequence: TGTGCCAGCAGCAGACAGGGCCCGGTGTTCTTC.

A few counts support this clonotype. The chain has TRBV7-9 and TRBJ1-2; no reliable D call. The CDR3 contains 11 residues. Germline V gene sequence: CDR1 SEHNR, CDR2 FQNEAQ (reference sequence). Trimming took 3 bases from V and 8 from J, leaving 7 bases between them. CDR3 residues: CASSFNLGYTF. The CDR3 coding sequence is TGTGCCAGCAGCTTCAACCTGGGCTACACCTTC.

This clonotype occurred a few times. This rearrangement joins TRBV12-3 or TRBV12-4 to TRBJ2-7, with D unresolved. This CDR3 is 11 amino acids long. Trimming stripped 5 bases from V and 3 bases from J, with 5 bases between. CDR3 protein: CASSTGYEQYF. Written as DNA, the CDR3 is TGTGCCAGCAGTACTGGCTACGAGCAGTACTTC.

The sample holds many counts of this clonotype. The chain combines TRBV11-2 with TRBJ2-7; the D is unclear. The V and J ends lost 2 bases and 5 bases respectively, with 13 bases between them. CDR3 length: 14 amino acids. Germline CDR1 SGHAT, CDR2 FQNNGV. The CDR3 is CASSLRFSTDEQYV. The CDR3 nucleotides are TGTGCCAGCAGCTTAAGGTTTAGCACGGACGAGCAGTACGTC.

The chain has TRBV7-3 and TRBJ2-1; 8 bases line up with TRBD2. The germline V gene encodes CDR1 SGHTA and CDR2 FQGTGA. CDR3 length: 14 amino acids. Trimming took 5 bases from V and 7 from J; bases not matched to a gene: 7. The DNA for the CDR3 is TGTGCCAGCAGCCAGAGCGGGAGAGTAAATGAGCAGTTCTTC. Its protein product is CASSQSGRVNEQFF.

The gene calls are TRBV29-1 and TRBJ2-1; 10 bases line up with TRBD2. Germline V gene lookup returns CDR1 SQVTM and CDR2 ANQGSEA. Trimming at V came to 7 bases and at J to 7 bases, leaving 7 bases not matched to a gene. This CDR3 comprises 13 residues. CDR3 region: CSALAGVGNEQFF. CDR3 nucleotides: TGCAGCGCGCTAGCGGGAGTTGGGAATGAGCAGTTCTTC.

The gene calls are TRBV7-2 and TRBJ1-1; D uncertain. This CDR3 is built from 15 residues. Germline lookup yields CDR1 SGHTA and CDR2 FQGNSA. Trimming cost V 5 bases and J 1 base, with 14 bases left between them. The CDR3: CASSPTHASNTEAFF. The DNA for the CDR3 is TGTGCCAGCAGCCCCACACATGCCTCGAACACTGAAGCTTTCTTT.

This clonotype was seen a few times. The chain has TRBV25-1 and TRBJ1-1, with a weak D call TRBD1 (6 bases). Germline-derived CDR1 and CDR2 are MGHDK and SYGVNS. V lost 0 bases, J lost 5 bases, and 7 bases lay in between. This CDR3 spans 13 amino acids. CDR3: CASSEYDRTEAFF. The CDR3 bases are TGTGCCAGCAGTGAATATGACAGGACTGAAGCTTTCTTT.

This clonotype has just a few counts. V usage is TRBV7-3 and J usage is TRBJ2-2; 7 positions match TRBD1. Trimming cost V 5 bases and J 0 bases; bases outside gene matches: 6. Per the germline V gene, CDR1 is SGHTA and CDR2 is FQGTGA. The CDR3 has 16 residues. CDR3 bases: TGTGCCAGCAGCCCCCCGGGACAGACGAACACCGGGGAGCTGTTTTTT. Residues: CASSPPGQTNTGELFF.

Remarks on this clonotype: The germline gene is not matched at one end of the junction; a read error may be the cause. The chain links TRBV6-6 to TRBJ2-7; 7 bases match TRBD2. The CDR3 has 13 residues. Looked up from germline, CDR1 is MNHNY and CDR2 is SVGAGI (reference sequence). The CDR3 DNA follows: TGTGCCAGCAGTCCCCCCTTCAATAGTAGCGGGCACTTC. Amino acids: CASSPPFNSSGHF.

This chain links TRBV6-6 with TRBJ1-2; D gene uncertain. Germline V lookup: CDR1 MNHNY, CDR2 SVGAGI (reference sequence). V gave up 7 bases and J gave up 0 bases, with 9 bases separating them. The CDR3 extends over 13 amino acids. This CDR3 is CASNKGANYGYTF. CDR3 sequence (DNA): TGTGCCAGCAATAAGGGAGCTAACTATGGCTACACCTTC.

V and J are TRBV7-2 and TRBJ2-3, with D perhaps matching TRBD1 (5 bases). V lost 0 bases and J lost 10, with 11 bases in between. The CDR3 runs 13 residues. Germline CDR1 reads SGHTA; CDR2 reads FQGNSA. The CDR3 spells CASSLAPGPAQYF. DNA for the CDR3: TGTGCCAGCAGCTTAGCTCCAGGGCCGGCGCAGTATTTT.

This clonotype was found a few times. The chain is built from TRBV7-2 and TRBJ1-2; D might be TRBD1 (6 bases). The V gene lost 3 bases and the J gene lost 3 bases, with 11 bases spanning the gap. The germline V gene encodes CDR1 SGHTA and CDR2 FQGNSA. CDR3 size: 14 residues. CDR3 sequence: CASSFRGQHYGYTF. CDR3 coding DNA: TGTGCCAGCAGCTTCCGTGGACAGCACTATGGCTACACCTTC.

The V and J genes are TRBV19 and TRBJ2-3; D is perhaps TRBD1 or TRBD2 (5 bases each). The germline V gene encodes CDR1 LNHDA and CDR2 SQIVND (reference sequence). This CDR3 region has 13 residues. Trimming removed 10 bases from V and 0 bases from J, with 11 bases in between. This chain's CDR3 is CATRGRSTDTQYF. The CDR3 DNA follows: TGTGCCACTCGGGGCAGAAGCACAGATACGCAGTATTTT.

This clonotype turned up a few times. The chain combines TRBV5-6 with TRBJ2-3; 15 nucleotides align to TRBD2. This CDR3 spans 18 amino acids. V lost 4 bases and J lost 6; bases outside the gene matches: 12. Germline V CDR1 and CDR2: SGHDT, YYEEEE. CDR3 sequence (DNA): TGTGCCAGCAGCCGTCGGACTAGCGGGAGGGCCAGGGTTGATACGCAGTATTTT. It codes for CASSRRTSGRARVDTQYF.

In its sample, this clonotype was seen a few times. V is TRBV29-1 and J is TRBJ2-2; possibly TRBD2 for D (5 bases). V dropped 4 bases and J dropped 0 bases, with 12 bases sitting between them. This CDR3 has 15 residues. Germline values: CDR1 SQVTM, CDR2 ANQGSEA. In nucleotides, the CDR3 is TGCAGCGTTGCTCTCGCGGGCCCGAACACCGGGGAGCTGTTTTTT. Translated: CSVALAGPNTGELFF.

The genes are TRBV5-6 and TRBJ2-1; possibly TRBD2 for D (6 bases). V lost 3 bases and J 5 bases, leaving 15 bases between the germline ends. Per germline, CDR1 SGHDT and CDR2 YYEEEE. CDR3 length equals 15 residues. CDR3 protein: CASSSDGSVHNEQFF. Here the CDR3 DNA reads TGTGCCAGCAGCTCGGACGGGAGCGTCCACAATGAGCAGTTCTTC.

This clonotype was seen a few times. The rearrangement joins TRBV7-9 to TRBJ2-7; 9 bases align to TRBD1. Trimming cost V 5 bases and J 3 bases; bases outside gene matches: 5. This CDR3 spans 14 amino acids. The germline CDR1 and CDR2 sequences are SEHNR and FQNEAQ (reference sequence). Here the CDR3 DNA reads TGTGCCAGCAGCCCACCGACAGGGGGCTACGAGCAGTACTTC. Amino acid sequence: CASSPPTGGYEQYF.

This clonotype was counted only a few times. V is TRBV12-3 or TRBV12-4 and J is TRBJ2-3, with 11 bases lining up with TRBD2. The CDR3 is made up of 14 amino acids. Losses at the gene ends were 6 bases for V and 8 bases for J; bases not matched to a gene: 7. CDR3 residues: CASSSTSGTPTQYF. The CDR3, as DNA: TGTGCCAGCAGCTCGACTAGCGGGACTCCTACGCAGTATTTT.

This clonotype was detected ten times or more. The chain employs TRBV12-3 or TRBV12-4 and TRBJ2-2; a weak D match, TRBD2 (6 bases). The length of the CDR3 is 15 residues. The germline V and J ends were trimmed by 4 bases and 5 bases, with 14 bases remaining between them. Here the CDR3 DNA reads TGTGCCAGCAGTTCCGGGACTGCTGTTACCGGGGAGCTGTTTTTT. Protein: CASSSGTAVTGELFF.

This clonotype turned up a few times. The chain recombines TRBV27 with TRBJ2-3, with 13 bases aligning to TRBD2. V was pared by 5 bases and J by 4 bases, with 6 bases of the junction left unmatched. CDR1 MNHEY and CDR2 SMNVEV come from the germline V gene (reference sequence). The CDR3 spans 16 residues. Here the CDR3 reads CASSPWTSGRSDTQYF. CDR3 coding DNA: TGTGCCAGCAGTCCCTGGACTAGCGGGAGATCAGATACGCAGTATTTT.

The CDR3: CASNVRQASGRDTQYF. As DNA, the CDR3 is TGTGCCAGCAATGTCCGGCAGGCTAGCGGGAGAGATACGCAGTATTTT. The V call is TRBV12-3 or TRBV12-4, the J call TRBJ2-3, with 10 bases aligning to TRBD2. The CDR3 is 16 amino acids. The ends lost 7 bases at V and 5 bases at J; junction bases unmatched: 12.

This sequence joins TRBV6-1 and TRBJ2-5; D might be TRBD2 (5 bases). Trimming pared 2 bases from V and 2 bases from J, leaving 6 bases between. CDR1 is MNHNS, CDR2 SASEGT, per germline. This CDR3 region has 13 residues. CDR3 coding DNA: TGTGCCAGCAGTGAATCGGGGCAAGAGACCCAGTACTTC. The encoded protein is CASSESGQETQYF.